This T cell receptor (beta chain) is from a study of OX40 agonist ivuxolimab in advanced cancers. Study-level information: Under the entry rules, prior anti-PD-1, anti-PD-L1 or anti-CTLA-4 therapy was allowed, and approximately 40% had some. Findings and caveats of the study: Some of the nonresponding patients also showed low levels of normalized T-cell clonal expansion.

Regarding this clone: Its cognate antigen is unknown.

The timepoints at which blood was sampled were baseline, cycle 4 day 1, and cycle 7 day 1. Using immunoSEQ multiplex PCR, the repertoire was profiled, and TCRdb retains in-frame clones only, with some absent. The table shows approximately 15,000 clones, with about four fifths occurring only once. The ends lost 4 bases at V and 7 bases at J; junction bases unmatched: 10. Germline CDR1 is MGHRA and CDR2 is YSYEKL. The CDR3 consists of 15 residues. This material consisted of CD4+ or CD8+ T cells sorted from blood, taken in a trial of the OX40 agonist ivuxolimab. This TCR was sampled from an adult with an advanced solid tumor such as melanoma, head and neck, liver or kidney cancer. The chain combines TRBV4-1 with TRBJ2-1; 7 bases are shared with TRBD2. The CDR3 is CASSLGGDYFNEQFF. Here the CDR3 DNA reads TGCGCCAGCAGCCTGGGGGGGGATTATTTTAATGAGCAGTTCTTC.